Below, 23 T cell receptor beta chains from the same sample are listed, as sequenced in a study of blood T cell repertoires in COVID-19. Sequencing was performed with immunoSEQ multiplex PCR; in TCRdb, only in-frame clones are kept and a portion is missing. The sample yields 150,000 to 200,000 clones, 70% to 90% seen once. Sequencing was carried out using peripheral blood. These receptors were taken from a man in his sixties with acute or convalescent COVID-19.

This chain links TRBV19 with TRBJ1-5; 8 bases agree with TRBD1. Germline V gene data show CDR1 as LNHDA and CDR2 as SQIVND (reference sequence). The J segment lost 0 bases and the V segment lost 6 bases, leaving 16 bases of the junction unmatched. This CDR3 region has 19 residues. The CDR3 DNA follows: TGTGCCAGTAGGGCGGGGGGGGACAGGAGAAAATATAGCAATCAGCCCCAGCATTTT. Its protein product is CASRAGGDRRKYSNQPQHF.

The chain employs TRBV11-3 and TRBJ1-1; 7 bases map to TRBD1. Germline V gene data show CDR1 as SGHNT and CDR2 as YENEEA. The ends lost 4 bases at V and 4 bases at J; junction bases unmatched: 3. The CDR3 runs 13 residues. The chain's CDR3 is CASSSTGFTEAFF. CDR3 coding DNA: TGTGCCAGCAGCTCGACAGGGTTCACTGAAGCTTTCTTT.

The V and J genes are TRBV2 and TRBJ2-1; 13 bases are shared with TRBD2. V dropped 6 bases and J dropped 0; count of bases not matched to a gene: 14. The CDR3 sequence is 20 residues long. Germline CDR1 and CDR2: SNHLY and FYNNEI. The CDR3, as DNA: TGTGCCAGCAGGGCCCTTACTAGCGGGAGGGCCCCAACCTCCTACAATGAGCAGTTCTTC. Residues: CASRALTSGRAPTSYNEQFF.

The rearrangement joins TRBV6-5 to TRBJ2-1; 8 nucleotides align to TRBD2. CDR1 is MNHEY, CDR2 SVGAGI, per germline. This CDR3 comprises 15 residues. The V and J ends lost 8 bases and 3 bases, in that order; junction bases with no gene match: 9. CDR3: CASLPGLGVYNEQFF. DNA for the CDR3: TGTGCCAGCTTACCGGGACTAGGGGTCTACAATGAGCAGTTCTTC.

V is TRBV19 and J is TRBJ1-3; the D is unclear. The V end was cut by 5 bases, the J end by 0 bases, with 8 bases between. Germline V gives CDR1 LNHDA, CDR2 SQIVND (reference sequence). The CDR3 loop spans 14 amino acids. DNA for the CDR3: TGTGCCAGTAGTCACACGGGCTCTGGAAACACCATATATTTT. This translates into CASSHTGSGNTIYF.

The genes are TRBV5-1 and TRBJ2-7, with a weak D call TRBD2 (7 bases). The CDR3 totals 15 residues. Germline CDR1 SGHRS, CDR2 YFSETQ. The V and J ends lost 5 bases and 0 bases respectively, with 15 bases between them. The CDR3 loop reads CASRSQGGGSYEQYF. The CDR3 nucleotides read TGCGCCAGCAGATCACAGGGCGGGGGCTCCTACGAGCAGTACTTC.

This chain uses TRBV28 with TRBJ1-4, with 8 bases fitting TRBD1. J gave up 7 bases and V 6 bases, and 4 bases lay outside the gene matches. The germline V gene has CDR1 MDHEN and CDR2 SYDVKM. This CDR3 spans 13 amino acids. CDR3 DNA sequence: TGTGCCAGCAGCCGGACAGGGTTTGAAAAACTGTTTTTT. Translating gives CASSRTGFEKLFF. The variable domain in full, with the rest retrieved from reference TRBV28 and TRBJ1-4, is DVKVTQSSRYLVKRTGEKVFLECVQDMDHENMFWYRQDPGLGLRLIYFSYDVKMKEKGDIPEGYSVSREKKERFSLILESASTNQTSMYLCASSRTGFEKLFFGSGTQLSVL.

Concerning this clone itself: Other DNA sequences from this sample encode an identical CDR3 as well. This chain uses TRBV5-6 with TRBJ2-2; perhaps TRBD2 as D (7 bases). The V gene's germline CDR1 is SGHDT and CDR2 YYEEEE. This CDR3 region has 15 residues. V gave up 4 bases and J gave up 4 bases, with 14 bases separating them. CDR3 nucleotides: TGTGCCAGCAGCAGTCAGGGGAGGGGCACCGGGGAGCTGTTTTTT. Residues: CASSSQGRGTGELFF.

The CDR3 nucleotides read TGTGCCGTTCAGGGATGGGGGGCCAACGTCCTGACTTTC. It is translated as CAVQGWGANVLTF. V is TRBV6-5 and J is TRBJ2-6, with D possibly matching TRBD1 (5 bases). V was shortened by 11 bases and J by 4 bases, with 12 bases between the two germline ends. The CDR3 is made up of 13 amino acids. The germline CDR1 and CDR2 sequences are MNHEY and SVGAGI.

The chain carries TRBV4-2 and TRBJ2-1; the D gene is possibly TRBD2 (6 bases). CDR1 and CDR2 (germline): LGHNA, YNFKEQ. V lost 0 bases and J 9 bases, leaving 15 bases between the germline ends. The length of the CDR3 is 15 residues. CDR3 amino acids: CASSQERIVGGEQFF. The CDR3 DNA reads as TGTGCCAGCAGCCAAGAGAGAATAGTGGGGGGTGAGCAGTTCTTC.

The chain has TRBV10-1 and TRBJ2-7; 10 nucleotides align to TRBD2. Germline CDR1 is WNHNN and CDR2 is SYGVQD (reference sequence). The CDR3 totals 18 residues. After removal of 6 bases from V and 2 bases from J, the junction contained 16 bases not matched to a gene. The CDR3 is CASRPETSGEPLAYEQYF. The CDR3 DNA sequence: TGCGCCAGCAGACCGGAAACTAGCGGGGAACCTCTTGCCTACGAGCAGTACTTC.

V is TRBV10-3 and J is TRBJ1-2, with no clear D. Per the germline V gene, CDR1 is ENHRY and CDR2 is SYGVKD. With 6 bases removed from V and 0 bases from J, the gap between germline ends came to 11 bases. The length of the CDR3 is 14 residues. The CDR3 bases are TGTGCCATCAGGGCGGGCTTAGCTAACTATGGCTACACCTTC. Its protein product is CAIRAGLANYGYTF.

The count of this clone is one. The rearrangement joins TRBV5-4 to TRBJ2-5; TRBD1 might be the D (5 bases). The length of the CDR3 is 13 residues. The germline V and J ends were trimmed by 4 bases and 5 bases, with 12 bases remaining between them. Germline CDR1 is SGHNT and CDR2 is YYREEE (reference sequence). CDR3 protein: CASSTGSSETQYF. As DNA, the CDR3 is TGTGCCAGCAGCACAGGTTCGTCCGAGACCCAGTACTTC. Full variable domain (remainder filled in from reference TRBV5-4 and TRBJ2-5): ETGVTQSPTHLIKTRGQQVTLRCSSQSGHNTVSWYQQALGQGPQFIFQYYREEENGRGNFPPRFSGLQFPNYSSELNVNALELDDSALYLCASSTGSSETQYFGPGTRLLVL.

V gene TRBV7-9 combines with J gene TRBJ2-3, with 10 positions matching TRBD2. Germline CDR1 is SEHNR and CDR2 is FQNEAQ (reference sequence). CDR3 length: 15 amino acids. The ends lost 3 bases at V and 4 bases at J; junction bases unmatched: 4. In nucleotides, the CDR3 is TGTGCCAGCAGCTTGACTAGCGGGTACTCAGATACGCAGTATTTT. Translation: CASSLTSGYSDTQYF.

The CDR3 here is CATPDAGLPFGELFF. The CDR3 DNA sequence: TGTGCCACGCCCGACGCGGGACTCCCCTTCGGGGAGCTGTTTTTT. The chain employs TRBV28 and TRBJ2-2; D is perhaps TRBD2 (6 bases). V lost 10 bases, J lost 7 bases, and 22 bases lay in between. There are 15 residues in the CDR3. From germline, CDR1 is MDHEN and CDR2 SYDVKM.

The V and J genes are TRBV13 and TRBJ2-7, with a weak D call TRBD1 (6 bases). V lost 8 bases and J 0 bases, leaving 20 bases between the germline ends. CDR3 length: 16 residues. The germline V gene has CDR1 PRHDT and CDR2 FYEKMQ (reference sequence). The chain's CDR3 is CASPLWTALSSYEQYF. In DNA, the CDR3 is TGTGCCAGCCCCCTCTGGACAGCCCTCAGCTCCTACGAGCAGTACTTC.

This chain uses TRBV10-3 with TRBJ2-5; D might be TRBD2 (5 bases). This CDR3 has 12 residues. The V gene's germline CDR1 is ENHRY and CDR2 SYGVKD. V was shortened by 0 bases and J by 13 bases, with 12 bases between the two germline ends. The CDR3 DNA follows: TGTGCCATCAGTGAGTCCGTAGGGAGCCCGTACTTC. This encodes CAISESVGSPYF.

The chain links TRBV5-4 to TRBJ2-1; no reliable D call. Trimming shortened V by 2 bases and J by 9 bases, and 12 bases separated the two germline ends. The CDR3 length is 13 residues. Germline V gene lookup returns CDR1 SGHNT and CDR2 YYREEE (reference sequence). CDR3 region: CASSFDSGFEQFF. The CDR3 coding sequence is TGTGCCAGCAGCTTTGATAGTGGTTTTGAGCAGTTCTTC.

The chain carries TRBV3-1 (or the pseudogene TRBV3-2) and TRBJ2-1; 8 nucleotides line up with TRBD2. The germline CDR1 and CDR2 sequences are LGHDT and YNNKEL (reference sequence). V dropped 0 bases and J dropped 15; count of bases not matched to a gene: 10. This CDR3 region has 14 residues. The CDR3 nucleotides are TGTGCCAGCAGCCAAGAGGGTAGCGGGGCTCGGCGGTTCTTC. Its protein product is CASSQEGSGARRFF.

The chain couples TRBV27 to TRBJ1-5; D gene unclear. Trimming removed 3 bases from V and 5 bases from J, with 8 bases in between. CDR3 length: 13 amino acids. From germline, CDR1 is MNHEY and CDR2 SMNVEV (reference sequence). The CDR3 DNA follows: TGTGCCAGCAGTTTTAACCGCGATCAGCCCCAGCATTTT. Residues: CASSFNRDQPQHF.

This clone occurred once. The rearrangement joins TRBV6-7 to TRBJ1-2; 9 nucleotides agree with TRBD1. TRBV6-7 is assigned to the ORF class and has an uncertain function. Germline trimming cut 10 bases from V and 2 bases from J; bases unmatched to any gene: 5. This CDR3 region has 13 residues. DNA of the CDR3: TGTGCCACCCACAGGGGGCGGAACTATGGCTACACCTTC. Translating gives CATHRGRNYGYTF.

The chain recombines TRBV5-1 with TRBJ2-7; D uncertain. V shed 1 base and J shed 3 bases, with 14 bases lying between them. This CDR3 is built from 15 residues. Per the germline V gene, CDR1 is SGHRS and CDR2 is YFSETQ. CDR3 sequence reads: CASSLNYAVVYEQYF. The CDR3 coding sequence is TGCGCCAGCAGCTTGAATTACGCTGTAGTCTACGAGCAGTACTTC.

The chain is built from TRBV6-6 and TRBJ1-1, with D hard to call. CDR3 size: 14 residues. The germline gives CDR1 MNHNY, CDR2 SVGAGI (reference sequence). Trimming cost V 1 base and J 3 bases, with 9 bases left between them. CDR3 protein: CASSYLKTDTEAFF. CDR3 sequence (DNA): TGTGCCAGCAGTTACTTAAAAACGGACACTGAAGCTTTCTTT.